This is a list of T cell receptor beta chains from one sample in a study of OX40 agonist ivuxolimab in advanced cancers. The method was immunoSEQ multiplex PCR; TCRdb's version includes in-frame clones alone and lacks a portion of them. The data contain some 100,000 clones, more than 75% of them singletons. The sample was CD4+ or CD8+ T cells sorted from blood, taken in a trial of the OX40 agonist ivuxolimab. Every receptor here comes from an adult with an advanced solid tumor such as melanoma, head and neck, liver or kidney cancer. CDR3s include the opening cysteine and the closing phenylalanine or tryptophan.

16	TRBJ2-3	TRBV11-2	CASSLDPGTSTDTQYF
16	TRBJ1-3	TRBV5-1	CASSSLDSSGGNTIYF
17	TRBJ2-3	TRBV11-1	CASSLDSRAVGSDTQYF
17	TRBJ2-5	TRBV7-2	CASSLASSGSMRETQYF
14	TRBJ2-5	TRBV5-1	CASSQLAGGETQYF
17	TRBJ2-7	TRBV5-1	CASSLGGLAGEQSEQYF
12	TRBJ1-1	TRBV2	CASLTLAGEAFF
15	TRBJ2-1	TRBV5-1	CASSRLGRSGNEQFF
15	TRBJ2-5	TRBV6-6	CASSGGLENKETQYF
15	TRBJ2-1	TRBV18	CASSPLASSYNEQFF
11	TRBJ1-6	TRBV28	CASSQTTSLHF
13	TRBJ1-2	TRBV2	CASRTGLNYGYTF
14	TRBJ2-2	TRBV6-1	CASKTGWNTGELFF
16	TRBJ1-1	TRBV19	CASSETDLIMNTEAFF
13	TRBJ2-6	TRBV27	CASSLSGANVLTF
16	TRBJ2-5	TRBV5-1	CASSLRTGEREETQYF
17	TRBJ1-5	TRBV19	CASSIEGGRAKNQPQHF
14	TRBJ2-2	TRBV27	CASSPGLLGGELFF
13	TRBJ2-7	TRBV7-9	CASSVSGSREQYF
9	TRBJ2-5	TRBV3-1/TRBV3-2	CARGAGGYF
14	TRBJ2-7	TRBV30	CAWDRQGLGGEQYF
14	TRBJ2-7	TRBV6-1	CASSEVVNRYEQYF
15	TRBJ2-7	TRBV10-3	CATQRLAGDPYEQYF
17	TRBJ1-1	TRBV4-1	CASSSKPTGTVNTEAFF
16	TRBJ1-1	TRBV25-1	CASGRGSRRMNTEAFF
14	TRBJ2-7	TRBV25-1	CASGGLAGVHEQYF
14	TRBJ1-2	TRBV11-2	CASSLGGSTDGYTF
13	TRBJ2-5	TRBV6-1	CASSPNLGATQYF
16	TRBJ2-1	TRBV4-2	CASSQPDYYSHNEQFF
12	TRBJ2-7	TRBV7-9	CASSRLGYEQYF
15	TRBJ2-5	TRBV11-2	CASSYSGGDQETQYF
14	TRBJ1-2	TRBV25-1	CASIRQGSNYGYTF
13	TRBJ2-2	TRBV28	CASSTSVAGELFF
14	TRBJ1-1	TRBV18	CASSSTESNTEAFF
15	TRBJ1-1	TRBV18	CASSPRGTENTEAFF
16	TRBJ2-1	TRBV19	CASSIRLAGVTNEQFF
15	TRBJ2-7	TRBV4-1	CASSRETSGNYEQYF
10	TRBJ2-5	TRBV29-1	CSVEVETQYF
13	TRBJ2-1	TRBV19	CAARGSGRPEQFF
15	TRBJ2-1	TRBV11-2	CASSLVQGDGGEQFF
15	TRBJ1-1	TRBV7-9	CASSSAAVGYTEAFF
15	TRBJ2-5	TRBV5-6	CASSLVSIPEETQYF
12	TRBJ1-3	TRBV18	CASLDSGNTIYF
13	TRBJ2-5	TRBV7-3	CASSRGSQETQYF
15	TRBJ1-5	TRBV7-6	CASSSNPGSRQPQHF
14	TRBJ2-2	TRBV7-9	CASSKEGAAGELFF
15	TRBJ1-1	TRBV4-1	CASSQDLSGIIIAFF
19	TRBJ2-7	TRBV5-5	CASSPGGRTSGSSLFEQYF
14	TRBJ2-1	TRBV30	CAWTSGSSNNEQFF
14	TRBJ2-1	TRBV30	CAWSRTSGSNEQFF
15	TRBJ1-2	TRBV4-1	CASSQDREVNYGYTF
14	TRBJ2-5	TRBV11-3	CASSLLRTSRTQYF
16	TRBJ2-4	TRBV7-9	CASSSGAGLAKNIQYF
13	TRBJ2-1	TRBV7-9	CASSQIAGHEQFF